Presented here are 28 T cell receptor beta chains from one specimen sequenced in a study of human T cells and chemical hapten exposure. Indicated time point: patch test 2, 6 weeks after DPC sensitization. The treatment here: therapeutic diphenylcyclopropenone sensitization with weekly scalp DPC. In TCRdb, the RACE reads were re-called with MiXCR into one record per CDR3 protein. Among some 99,000 distinct CDR3 sequences, roughly 9% were seen once, and the ten largest hold around 3%. The sample consisted of whole blood, taken in connection with sensitization to the hapten diphenylcyclopropenone (DPC). All receptors derive from a woman between 35 and 50 years old with alopecia areata. Some clones in this sample may be carry-over from other donors' samples.

This clonotype was counted between two and nine times. The rearrangement links TRBV18 to TRBJ2-3; TRBD2 is a possible D gene (6 bases). This CDR3 is built from 15 residues. The ends were cut back, 5 bases at V and 6 bases at J, with 18 bases in the middle. Germline-derived CDR1 and CDR2 are KGHSH and LQKENI. The CDR3 is CASSSPTGVPDTQYF. The CDR3 DNA reads as TGTGCCAGCTCATCCCCGACGGGGGTGCCGGATACGCAGTATTTT.

J is TRBJ1-1 and V is TRBV6-2 or TRBV6-3; no reliable D call. This CDR3 region has 14 residues. V gave up 3 bases and J gave up 7 bases, with 15 bases separating them. Germline V gene lookup returns CDR1 MNHEY and CDR2 SVGEGT. CDR3 in amino acids: CASSYGQTLVEAFF. The CDR3 coding sequence is TGTGCCAGCAGTTATGGTCAGACATTGGTTGAAGCTTTCTTT.

This clonotype was observed at least ten times. The chain joins TRBV6-2 or TRBV6-3 to TRBJ1-1; D might be TRBD1 (6 bases). The CDR3 sequence is 15 residues long. The V end lost 6 bases, the J end lost 0 bases, and 14 bases lay between the germline ends. Germline CDR1 reads MNHEY; CDR2 reads SVGEGT. For the CDR3, the DNA is TGTGCCAGCAGCTTCGGACAGACCATGAACACTGAAGCTTTCTTT. It specifies CASSFGQTMNTEAFF.

The chain is built from TRBV11-2 and TRBJ1-1, with 8 bases matching TRBD1. V trimming: 1 base; J trimming: 3 bases; junction bases outside the gene matches: 10. Germline assignment: CDR1 SGHAT and CDR2 FQNNGV. The CDR3 runs to 17 residues. The CDR3 nucleotides are TGTGCCAGCAGCTTAGGTACTATGAAGGGACAGGACACTGAAGCTTTCTTT. Translating gives CASSLGTMKGQDTEAFF. The full variable domain, its missing parts supplied by reference TRBV11-2 and TRBJ1-1, is EAGVAQSPRYKIIEKRQSVAFWCNPISGHATLYWYQQILGQGPKLLIQFQNNGVVDDSQLPKDRFSAERLKGVDSTLKIQPAKLEDSAVYLCASSLGTMKGQDTEAFFGQGTRLTVV.

This clonotype occurred many times. The rearrangement links TRBV12-3 or TRBV12-4 to TRBJ2-3, with TRBD2 identical over 12 bases. There are 15 residues in the CDR3. V was pared by 4 bases and J by 1 base, with 0 bases of the junction left unmatched. CDR3 region: CASSWTSGGTDTQYF. Written as DNA, the CDR3 is TGTGCCAGCAGTTGGACTAGCGGGGGCACAGATACGCAGTATTTT.

This clonotype showed up many times. J is TRBJ1-2 and V is TRBV6-2 or TRBV6-3; a weak D match, TRBD1 (6 bases). V lost 0 bases, J lost 8 bases, and 19 bases lay in between. This CDR3 is built from 16 residues. CDR1 is MNHEY, CDR2 SVGEGT, per germline. The CDR3 DNA follows: TGTGCCAGCAGTTACTCCTCCTCGGTCGGGGGGCACGGCTACACCTTC. Protein: CASSYSSSVGGHGYTF.

The sample holds many counts of this clonotype. The V and J genes are TRBV5-1 and TRBJ2-1; possibly TRBD2 for D (6 bases). Germline CDR1 and CDR2: SGHRS and YFSETQ. Between the trimmed V and J ends, which lost 3 bases and 8 bases, there was a span of 15 bases. This CDR3 region has 14 residues. The CDR3 DNA reads TGCGCCAGCAGCTCCGCTGCAGGAGGGTATGAGCAGTTCTTC. Its protein product is CASSSAAGGYEQFF. Looking up the rest from reference TRBV5-1 and TRBJ2-1 gives the full variable domain: KAGVTQTPRYLIKTRGQQVTLSCSPISGHRSVSWYQQTPGQGLQFLFEYFSETQRNKGNFPGRFSGRQFSNSRSEMNVSTLELGDSALYLCASSSAAGGYEQFFGPGTRLTVL.

This clonotype came up a few times. The rearrangement joins TRBV11-2 to TRBJ2-1; either TRBD1 or TRBD2 may fit D (6 bases each). The CDR3 has 13 residues. Trimming took 0 bases from V and 10 from J, leaving 10 bases between them. CDR1 is SGHAT, CDR2 FQNNGV, per germline. CDR3 residues: CASSLDRGPEQFF. The CDR3 DNA reads TGTGCCAGCAGCTTAGATCGGGGGCCAGAGCAGTTCTTC. Using reference TRBV11-2 and TRBJ2-1 for the parts outside the CDR3, the full variable domain is EAGVAQSPRYKIIEKRQSVAFWCNPISGHATLYWYQQILGQGPKLLIQFQNNGVVDDSQLPKDRFSAERLKGVDSTLKIQPAKLEDSAVYLCASSLDRGPEQFFGPGTRLTVL.

This clonotype occurred many times. At one end the junction does not follow the germline gene, possibly because of a read error. CDR3 loop: CASRQGTGANQPQHF. The CDR3, as DNA: TGCGCCAGCAGGCAAGGGACAGGGGCAAATCAGCCCCAGCATTTT. This chain joins TRBV4-1 and TRBJ1-5; TRBD1 matches at 10 bases. The CDR3 runs to 15 residues. From germline, CDR1 is MGHRA and CDR2 YSYEKL.

This clonotype has just a few counts. This rearrangement joins TRBV5-1 to TRBJ2-1; 7 nucleotides agree with TRBD2. This CDR3 is 14 amino acids long. V shed 4 bases, J shed 2 bases, and the junction held 3 bases outside the gene matches. Per the germline V gene, CDR1 is SGHRS and CDR2 is YFSETQ. The CDR3 sequence: CASSTAGPYNEQFF. The CDR3 DNA follows: TGCGCCAGCAGCACAGCGGGGCCCTACAATGAGCAGTTCTTC.

This clonotype was counted at least ten times. The rearrangement uses TRBV7-9 and TRBJ2-7; D remains ambiguous. Deletions cut 5 bases from V and 0 bases from J, with 5 bases between. This CDR3 has 12 residues. The germline CDR1 and CDR2 sequences are SEHNR and FQNEAQ (reference sequence). For the CDR3, the DNA is TGTGCCAGCAGCCAGGACTCCTACGAGCAGTACTTC. Protein: CASSQDSYEQYF.

In this sample, this clonotype turned up a few times. This chain uses TRBV12-3 or TRBV12-4 with TRBJ1-5; unclear D gene. The V end lost 1 base, the J end lost 4 bases, and 11 bases lay between the germline ends. CDR3 length equals 15 residues. CDR3 sequence (DNA): TGTGCCAGCAGTTTAGTGGGCGGGATGAATCAGCCCCAGCATTTT. Translating it yields CASSLVGGMNQPQHF.

The table lists this clonotype with a few counts. The V gene is TRBV9, the J gene TRBJ1-6; TRBD1 matches at 7 bases. This CDR3 contains 16 residues. V lost 3 bases, J lost 3 bases, and 6 bases stayed unmatched. CDR1 is SGDLS, CDR2 YYNGEE, per germline. The CDR3 DNA reads as TGTGCCAGCAGCGAAGGGACAGCCTTCTATAATTCACCCCTCCACTTT. Protein sequence: CASSEGTAFYNSPLHF.

In its sample, this clonotype was seen many times. The chain carries TRBV27 and TRBJ1-1; D not resolved. Between the trimmed V and J ends, which lost 4 bases and 1 base, there was a span of 10 bases. Germline V gives CDR1 MNHEY, CDR2 SMNVEV (reference sequence). CDR3 length equals 14 residues. For the CDR3, the DNA is TGTGCCAGCAGTTCCTTGGGAGGGAACACTGAAGCTTTCTTT. Translated: CASSSLGGNTEAFF.

Only a few counts were recorded for this clonotype. V is TRBV6-2 or TRBV6-3 and J is TRBJ2-7; 8 bases are a match to TRBD1. CDR1 and CDR2 (germline): MNHEY, SVGEGT. The CDR3 is made up of 14 amino acids. The trim removed 8 bases at V and 2 bases at J, leaving 8 bases unmatched. As DNA, the CDR3 is TGTGCCAGCGCGACGTCGGACAGGGCCTACGAGCAGTACTTC. This encodes CASATSDRAYEQYF.

This clonotype has ten or more counts. This chain's CDR3 is CASSPTGQGNQPQHF. The CDR3 DNA reads TGTGCCAGCTCACCAACGGGGCAGGGCAATCAGCCCCAGCATTTT. This sequence joins TRBV18 and TRBJ1-5; perhaps TRBD1 as D (5 bases). The CDR3 loop spans 15 amino acids. Germline V gene lookup returns CDR1 KGHSH and CDR2 LQKENI. Between the trimmed V and J ends, which lost 2 bases and 2 bases, there was a span of 10 bases.

This clonotype was recorded at least ten times. The gene calls are TRBV6-5 and TRBJ1-3; 8 nucleotides align to TRBD1. The germline CDR1 and CDR2 sequences are MNHEY and SVGAGI. The CDR3 runs to 13 residues. The ends lost 4 bases at V and 7 bases at J; junction bases unmatched: 3. CDR3 nucleotides: TGTGCCAGCAGTTCGGACAGGGCGAACACCATATATTTT. It translates to CASSSDRANTIYF.

This clonotype was found many times. This chain joins TRBV30 and TRBJ2-5, with 14 bases lining up with TRBD2. In germline, CDR1 is GTSNPN, CDR2 SVGIG (reference sequence). Trimming removed 2 bases from V and 2 bases from J; junction bases left unmatched: 7. This CDR3 has 17 residues. The CDR3 bases are TGTGCCTGGAGTCCCGAAGGGACTAGCGGGGGACAAGAGACCCAGTACTTC. Its protein is CAWSPEGTSGGQETQYF.

This clonotype was counted many times. This chain links TRBV20-1 with TRBJ2-5, with 11 bases aligning to TRBD2. This CDR3 is built from 13 residues. V dropped 5 bases and J dropped 4; count of bases not matched to a gene: 3. Germline CDR1 reads DFQATT; CDR2 reads SNEGSKA (reference sequence). CDR3 sequence reads: CSAFSGGAETQYF. The CDR3 DNA reads as TGCAGTGCTTTTAGCGGGGGGGCAGAGACCCAGTACTTC.

This clonotype was seen only a few times. The chain recombines TRBV11-2 with TRBJ2-4; 10 bases are shared with TRBD1. Per germline, CDR1 SGHAT and CDR2 FQNNGV. The V and J ends lost 5 bases and 11 bases, in that order; junction bases with no gene match: 12. The CDR3 is made up of 15 amino acids. This CDR3 reads CASSPSRGQGTLQYF. The CDR3 bases are TGTGCCAGCAGCCCAAGTAGGGGACAGGGGACCCTTCAGTACTTC.

The chain combines TRBV28 with TRBJ2-3; tentatively, D is TRBD2 (7 bases). This CDR3 is 14 amino acids long. Deletions cut 8 bases from V and 2 bases from J, with 14 bases between. CDR1 is MDHEN and CDR2 is SYDVKM in the germline V gene. As DNA, the CDR3 is TGTGCCAGCCATACACGGGGGGCCACAGATACGCAGTATTTT. This codes for CASHTRGATDTQYF.

J is TRBJ1-1 and V is TRBV2, with 10 bases matching TRBD1. CDR1 is SNHLY and CDR2 is FYNNEI in the germline V gene. The ends lost 6 bases at V and 0 bases at J; junction bases unmatched: 10. The CDR3 covers 17 residues. The CDR3 loop reads CASRKLGTGAMNTEAFF. CDR3 coding DNA: TGTGCCAGCAGAAAACTGGGGACAGGGGCAATGAACACTGAAGCTTTCTTT.

This clonotype was recorded at least ten times. This sequence joins TRBV29-1 and TRBJ2-2; possibly TRBD1 for D (5 bases). The CDR3 runs to 13 residues. Germline loops: CDR1 SQVTM, CDR2 ANQGSEA. V lost 3 bases, J lost 7 bases, and 12 bases lay in between. The CDR3 coding sequence is TGCAGCGTTGATGAAGGGGTGAACGGGGAGCTGTTTTTT. It specifies CSVDEGVNGELFF.

This clonotype has only a few counts. The chain combines TRBV9 with TRBJ1-1, with D unresolved. The germline V gene has CDR1 SGDLS and CDR2 YYNGEE. The V and J ends lost 0 bases and 6 bases respectively, with 15 bases between them. This CDR3 region has 15 residues. The CDR3: CASSVETGINSEAFF. The CDR3 DNA reads as TGTGCCAGCAGCGTAGAAACGGGAATCAACTCTGAAGCTTTCTTT.

This chain joins TRBV7-8 and TRBJ2-2, with a possible D match to TRBD1 (5 bases). Trimming left V 0 bases short and J 1 base short, with 9 bases between. Germline loops: CDR1 SGHVS, CDR2 FQNEAQ. The CDR3 runs to 16 residues. The CDR3 sequence is CASSLAGQGNTGELFF. In DNA form, the CDR3 reads TGTGCCAGCAGCTTAGCTGGGCAGGGGAACACCGGGGAGCTGTTTTTT.

The chain combines TRBV3-1 with TRBJ2-2; 9 nucleotides agree with TRBD1. The germline CDR1 and CDR2 sequences are LGHDT and YNNKEL (reference sequence). V shed 4 bases, J shed 3 bases, and the junction held 9 bases outside the gene matches. This CDR3 is built from 17 residues. CDR3 nucleotides: TGTGCCAGCAGCCTAGGGCCCCGACAGGGGGACACCGGGGAGCTGTTTTTT. Translation gives CASSLGPRQGDTGELFF.

Ten or more counts support this clonotype. The chain links TRBV4-3 to TRBJ1-4, with 7 bases that match TRBD1. The CDR3 has 15 residues. The germline V gene has CDR1 LGHNA and CDR2 YSLEER. Trimming took 1 base from V and 3 from J; bases not matched to a gene: 2. CDR3 sequence (DNA): TGCGCCAGCAGCCAAGTTGGGACAGCTAATGAAAAACTGTTTTTT. Its translation is CASSQVGTANEKLFF.

This clonotype was picked up a small number of times. This chain connects TRBV4-3 to TRBJ2-3; D remains ambiguous. Trimming took 1 base from V and 2 from J, leaving 13 bases between them. Germline V CDR1 and CDR2: LGHNA, YSLEER. The CDR3 sequence is 16 residues long. The CDR3 sequence is CASSQGSRGPTDTQYF. Here the CDR3 DNA reads TGCGCCAGCAGCCAAGGTTCCCGCGGCCCCACAGATACGCAGTATTTT.